The present T cell receptor beta chain was sequenced within a study of blood T cell repertoires in COVID-19 (dated by TCRdb to the early 2020s). As for the study more broadly: The collaborator samples originated in the United States, Italy and Spain and spanned the acute and convalescent phases of COVID-19. The material from the prospective study consisted of cDNA or gDNA derived from T cells, B-cell-depleted T cells, or PBMCs. The dataset comprised deeply sampled blood TCRbeta repertoires from subjects exposed to, actively infected with, or recovered from COVID-19. A freely available public database, intended as a resource for researchers studying the immune response to SARS-CoV-2, is where the repertoires were released. Samples came from the ongoing ImmuneRACE study (first 160 participants) plus 1,254 subjects from 6 global collaborators. Nearly every sample came with metadata listing a de-identified subject ID, COVID-19 status, age in years and sex. Where HLA class I and class II types were available, the types were taken from metadata supplied by the sample provider, not from assay-based typing.

The study at large found these results: The quantity of clinical and demographic metadata differed by source and by participant and was supplied without curation.

In the prospective study, participants were roughly 18 to 100 years old, resided in 24 geographic areas of the United States, and were enrolled through a virtual design. In the prospective study, participants were assigned to cohorts based on the clinical history participants reported in a screening survey and a study questionnaire. Exposed participants were defined as having been in contact with someone with a PCR-confirmed or clinician-diagnosed COVID-19 case within 2 weeks of study entry. In the prospective study, whole blood, serum and a nasopharyngeal or oropharyngeal swab were collected from each participant by mobile phlebotomists. Prospective study participants could optionally give additional blood draws and questionnaires over an approximately 2-month period. Before DNA extraction, prospective study blood samples were shipped either frozen or at room temperature. The immunoSEQ Assay, a bias-controlled multiplex PCR, was used to amplify TCRbeta CDR3 regions from genomic DNA. On the authors' methods: Nucleated cell counts per sample were estimated from amplification of reference gene primers within the assay. To quantify the absolute abundance of each unique TCRbeta CDR3 rearrangement, sequence reads were collapsed and filtered. For each sample, productive Simpson clonality was calculated by taking the square root of Simpson's diversity index across productive rearrangements. The immuneACCESS repertoire file appears here via TCRdb, limited to in-frame rearrangements. These files lack a portion of the clones; in checked studies, under half of the deficit traces to unresolved V genes, and the cause of the others is not known. V and J calls and clone size are those listed in that table; D and trimming were worked out from the DNA. This sample gives 350,000 or so clones in total; about 90% of them show up just once. The ten largest account for over 0.9% of the sample.

This clone came up once. What this receptor recognizes is not known. No base qualities exist here, and no much larger clone lies one base off it. Sequencing was done on a sample of PBMCs or T cells enriched from blood (not recorded which). This TCR came from a woman aged 25 to 45 who had been exposed to COVID-19.

The DNA is as follows: TGTGCCAGCAGCCAAGACCCCATTTCCACAGATACGCAGTATTTT. It translates as CASSQDPISTDTQYF. Rearrangement joined TRBV14 to TRBJ2-3; the D gene cannot be named for sure. For CDR1 and CDR2, the germline V gene lists SGHDN and FVKESK. The CDR3 has 15 amino acids, counting the end cysteine and phenylalanine. Kept here is only the CDR3 DNA, which spans 45 bases and is read in frame from base 1. V sheds 0 bases and J sheds 2 bases, leaving 9 bases between their ends.